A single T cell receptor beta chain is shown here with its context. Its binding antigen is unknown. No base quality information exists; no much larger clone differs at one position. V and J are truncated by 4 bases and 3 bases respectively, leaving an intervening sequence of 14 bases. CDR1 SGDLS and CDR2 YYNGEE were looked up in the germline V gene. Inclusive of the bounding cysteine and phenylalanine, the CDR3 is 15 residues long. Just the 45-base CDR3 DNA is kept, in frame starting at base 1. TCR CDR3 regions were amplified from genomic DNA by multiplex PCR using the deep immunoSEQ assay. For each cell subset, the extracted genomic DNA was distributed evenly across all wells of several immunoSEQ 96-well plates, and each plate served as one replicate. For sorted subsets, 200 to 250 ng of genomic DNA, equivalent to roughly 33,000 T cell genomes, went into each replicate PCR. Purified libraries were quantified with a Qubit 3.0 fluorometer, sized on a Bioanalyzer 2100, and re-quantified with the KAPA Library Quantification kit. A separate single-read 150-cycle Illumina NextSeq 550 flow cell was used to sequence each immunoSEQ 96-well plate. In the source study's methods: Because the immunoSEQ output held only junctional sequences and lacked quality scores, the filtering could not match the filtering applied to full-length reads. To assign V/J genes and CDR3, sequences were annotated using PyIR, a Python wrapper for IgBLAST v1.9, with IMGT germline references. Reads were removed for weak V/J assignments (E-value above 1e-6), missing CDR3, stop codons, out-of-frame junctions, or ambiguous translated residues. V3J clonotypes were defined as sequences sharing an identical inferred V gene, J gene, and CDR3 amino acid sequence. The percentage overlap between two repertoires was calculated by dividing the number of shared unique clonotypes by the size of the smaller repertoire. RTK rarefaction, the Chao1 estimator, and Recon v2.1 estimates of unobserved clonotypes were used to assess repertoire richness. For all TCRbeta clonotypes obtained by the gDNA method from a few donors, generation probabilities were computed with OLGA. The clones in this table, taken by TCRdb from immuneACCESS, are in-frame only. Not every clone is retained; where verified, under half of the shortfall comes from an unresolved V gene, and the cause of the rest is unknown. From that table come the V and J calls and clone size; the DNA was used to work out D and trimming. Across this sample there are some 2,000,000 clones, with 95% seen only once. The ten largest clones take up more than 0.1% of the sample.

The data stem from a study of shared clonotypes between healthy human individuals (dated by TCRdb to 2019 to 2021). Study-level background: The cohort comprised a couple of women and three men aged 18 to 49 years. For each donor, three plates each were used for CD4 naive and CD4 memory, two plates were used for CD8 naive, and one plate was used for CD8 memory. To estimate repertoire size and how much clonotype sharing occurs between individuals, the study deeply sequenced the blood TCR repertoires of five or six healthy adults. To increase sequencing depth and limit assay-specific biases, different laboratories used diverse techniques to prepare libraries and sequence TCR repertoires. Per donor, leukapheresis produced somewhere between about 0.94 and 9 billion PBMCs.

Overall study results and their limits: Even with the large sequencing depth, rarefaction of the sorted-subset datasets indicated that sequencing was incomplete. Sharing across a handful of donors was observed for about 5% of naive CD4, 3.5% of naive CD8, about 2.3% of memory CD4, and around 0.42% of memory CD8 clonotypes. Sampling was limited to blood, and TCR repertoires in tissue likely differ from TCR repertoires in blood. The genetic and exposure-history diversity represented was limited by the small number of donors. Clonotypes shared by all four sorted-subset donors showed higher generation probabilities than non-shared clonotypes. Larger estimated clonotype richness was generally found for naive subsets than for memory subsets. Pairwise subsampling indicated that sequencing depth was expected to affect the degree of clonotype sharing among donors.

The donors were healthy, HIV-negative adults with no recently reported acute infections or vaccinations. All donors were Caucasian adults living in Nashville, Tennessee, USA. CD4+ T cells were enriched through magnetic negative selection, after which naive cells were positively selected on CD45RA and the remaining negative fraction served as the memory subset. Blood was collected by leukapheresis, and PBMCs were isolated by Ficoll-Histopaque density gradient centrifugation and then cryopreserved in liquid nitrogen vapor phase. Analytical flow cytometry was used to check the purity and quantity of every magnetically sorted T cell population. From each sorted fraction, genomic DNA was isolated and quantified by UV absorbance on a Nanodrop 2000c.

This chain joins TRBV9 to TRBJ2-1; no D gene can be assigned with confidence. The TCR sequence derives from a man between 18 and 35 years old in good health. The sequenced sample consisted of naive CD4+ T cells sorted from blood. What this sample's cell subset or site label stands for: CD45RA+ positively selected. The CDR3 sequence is CASSSSSNLYNEQFF. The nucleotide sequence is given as TGTGCCAGCAGCTCAAGTAGCAACCTCTACAATGAGCAGTTCTTC.